The clone carrying this T cell receptor (beta chain) showed up many times. Amplified TCR beta CDR3 regions derived from RNA transcripts. The TCR CDR3 first-round RT-PCR relied on the HTBI primer set. TCRdb itself ran the multiplex PCR reads through MiXCR, one entry per CDR3 protein. Counted here are about 480,000 distinct CDR3 sequences, around a quarter occurring once; the ten biggest clones make up around 11%. The source of the sample is a study of T cells in Graves' hyperthyroidism and ophthalmopathy. Trimming shortened V by 6 bases and J by 0 bases, and 18 bases separated the two germline ends. There are 16 residues in the CDR3. CDR1 and CDR2 (germline): LNHDA, SQIVND (reference sequence).

This receptor was taken from a woman aged 25 to 39 with Graves' ophthalmopathy. The V call is TRBV19, the J call TRBJ2-7, with D possibly matching TRBD2 (6 bases). Sequenced input: blood. CDR3 sequence reads: CASSPERAEISYEQYF. CDR3 nucleotides: TGTGCCAGTAGCCCCGAGCGGGCCGAAATCTCCTACGAGCAGTACTTC.